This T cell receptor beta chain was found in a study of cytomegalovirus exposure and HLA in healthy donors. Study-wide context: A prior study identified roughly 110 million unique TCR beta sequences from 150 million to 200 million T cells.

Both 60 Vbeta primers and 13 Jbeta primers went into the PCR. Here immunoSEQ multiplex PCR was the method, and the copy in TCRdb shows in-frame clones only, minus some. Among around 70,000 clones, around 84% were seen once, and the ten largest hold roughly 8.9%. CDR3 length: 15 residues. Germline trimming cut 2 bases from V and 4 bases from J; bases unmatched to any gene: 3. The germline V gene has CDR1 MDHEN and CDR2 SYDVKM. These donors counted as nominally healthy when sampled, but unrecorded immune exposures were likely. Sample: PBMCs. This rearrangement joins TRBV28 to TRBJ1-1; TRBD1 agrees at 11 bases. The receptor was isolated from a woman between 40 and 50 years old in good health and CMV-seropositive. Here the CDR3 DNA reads TGTGCCAGCAGTTTAGGGGGGACAGGGGGCACTGAAGCTTTCTTT. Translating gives CASSLGGTGGTEAFF. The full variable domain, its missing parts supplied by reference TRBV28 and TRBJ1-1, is DVKVTQSSRYLVKRTGEKVFLECVQDMDHENMFWYRQDPGLGLRLIYFSYDVKMKEKGDIPEGYSVSREKKERFSLILESASTNQTSMYLCASSLGGTGGTEAFFGQGTRLTVV.